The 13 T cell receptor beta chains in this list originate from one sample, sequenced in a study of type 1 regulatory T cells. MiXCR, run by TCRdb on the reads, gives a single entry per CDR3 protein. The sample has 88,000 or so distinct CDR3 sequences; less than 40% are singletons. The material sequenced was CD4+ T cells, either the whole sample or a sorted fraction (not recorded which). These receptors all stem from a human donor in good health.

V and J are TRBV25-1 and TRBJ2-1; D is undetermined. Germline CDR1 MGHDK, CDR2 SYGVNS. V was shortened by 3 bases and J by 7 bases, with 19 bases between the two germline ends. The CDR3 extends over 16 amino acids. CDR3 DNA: TGTGCCAGCAGTGATCCCGATCCCCGCTACGGGAATGAGCAGTTCTTC. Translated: CASSDPDPRYGNEQFF.

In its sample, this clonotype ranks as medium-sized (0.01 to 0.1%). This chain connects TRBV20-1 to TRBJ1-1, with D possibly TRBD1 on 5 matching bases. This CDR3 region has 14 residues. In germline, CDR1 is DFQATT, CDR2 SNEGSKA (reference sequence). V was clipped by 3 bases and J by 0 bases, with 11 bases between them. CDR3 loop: CSASQGSLNTEAFF. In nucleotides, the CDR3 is TGCAGTGCTAGTCAGGGCAGTCTGAACACTGAAGCTTTCTTT.

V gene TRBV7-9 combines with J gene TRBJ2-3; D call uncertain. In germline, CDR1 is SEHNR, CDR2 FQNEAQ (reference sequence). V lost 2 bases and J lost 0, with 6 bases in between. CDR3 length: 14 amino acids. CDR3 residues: CASSLLSSTDTQYF. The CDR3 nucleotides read TGTGCCAGCAGCTTACTGTCTAGCACAGATACGCAGTATTTT.

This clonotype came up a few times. Here the CDR3 DNA reads TGTGCCAGCAGCCAATCGGACATTGGCTACGAGCAGTACTTC. This translates into CASSQSDIGYEQYF. The chain recombines TRBV3-1 with TRBJ2-7; D might be TRBD1 (5 bases). CDR1 is LGHDT, CDR2 YNNKEL, per germline (reference sequence). Trimming cost V 2 bases and J 3 bases, with 11 bases left between them. The CDR3 consists of 14 residues.

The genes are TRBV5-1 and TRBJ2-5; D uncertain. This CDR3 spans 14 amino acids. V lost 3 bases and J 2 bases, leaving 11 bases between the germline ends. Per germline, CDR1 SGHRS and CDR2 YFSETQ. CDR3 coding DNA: TGCGCCAGCAGCTCTGACTCCGTACAAGAGACCCAGTACTTC. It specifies CASSSDSVQETQYF.

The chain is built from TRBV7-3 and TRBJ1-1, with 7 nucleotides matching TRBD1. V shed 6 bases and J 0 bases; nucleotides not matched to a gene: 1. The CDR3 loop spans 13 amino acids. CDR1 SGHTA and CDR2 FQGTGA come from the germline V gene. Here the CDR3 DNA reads TGTGCCAGCAGACAGGGGCTGAACACTGAAGCTTTCTTT. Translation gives CASRQGLNTEAFF. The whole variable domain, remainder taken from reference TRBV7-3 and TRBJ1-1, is GAGVSQTPSNKVTEKGKYVELRCDPISGHTALYWYRQSLGQGPEFLIYFQGTGAADDSGLPNDRFFAVRPEGSVSTLKIQRTERGDSAVYLCASRQGLNTEAFFGQGTRLTVV.

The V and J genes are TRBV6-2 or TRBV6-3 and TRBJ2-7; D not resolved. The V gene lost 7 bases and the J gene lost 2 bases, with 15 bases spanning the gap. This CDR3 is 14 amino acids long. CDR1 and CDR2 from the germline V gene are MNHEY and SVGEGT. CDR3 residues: CASNPGRAAYEQYF. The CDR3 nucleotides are TGTGCCAGCAACCCAGGACGGGCCGCCTACGAGCAGTACTTC.

The CDR3 sequence is CASRLGQGGISYNEQFF. As DNA, the CDR3 is TGTGCCAGCAGATTGGGACAGGGTGGTATCTCCTACAATGAGCAGTTCTTC. This chain joins TRBV2 and TRBJ2-1, with 9 bases matching TRBD1. The V segment lost 6 bases and the J segment 0 bases; nucleotides outside the gene matches: 9. In germline, CDR1 is SNHLY, CDR2 FYNNEI. The CDR3 covers 17 residues.

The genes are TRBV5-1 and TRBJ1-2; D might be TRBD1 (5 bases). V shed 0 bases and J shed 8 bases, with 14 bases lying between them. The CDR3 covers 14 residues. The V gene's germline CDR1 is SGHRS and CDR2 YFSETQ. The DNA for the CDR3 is TGCGCCAGCAGCTTGGCCGAGGCAGGGAGCGGCTACACCTTC. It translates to CASSLAEAGSGYTF.

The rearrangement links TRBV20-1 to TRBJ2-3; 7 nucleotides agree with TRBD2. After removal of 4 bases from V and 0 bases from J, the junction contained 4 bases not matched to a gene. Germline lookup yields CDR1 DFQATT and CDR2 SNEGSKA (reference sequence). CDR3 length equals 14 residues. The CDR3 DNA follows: TGCAGTGCTATCAAAGCGGGAAGCACAGATACGCAGTATTTT. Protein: CSAIKAGSTDTQYF.

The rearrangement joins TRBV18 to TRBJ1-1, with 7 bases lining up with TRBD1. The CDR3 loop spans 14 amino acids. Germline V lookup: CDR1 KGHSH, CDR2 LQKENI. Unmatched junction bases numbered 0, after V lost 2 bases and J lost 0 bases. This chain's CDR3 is CASSPGTVNTEAFF. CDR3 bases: TGTGCCAGCTCACCAGGGACAGTGAACACTGAAGCTTTCTTT.

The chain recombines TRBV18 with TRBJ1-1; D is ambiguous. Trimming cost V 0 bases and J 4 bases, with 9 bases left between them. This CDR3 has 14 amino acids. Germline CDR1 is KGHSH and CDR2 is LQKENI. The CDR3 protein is CASSPPSRATEAFF. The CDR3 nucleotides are TGTGCCAGCTCACCACCGTCAAGAGCCACTGAAGCTTTCTTT.

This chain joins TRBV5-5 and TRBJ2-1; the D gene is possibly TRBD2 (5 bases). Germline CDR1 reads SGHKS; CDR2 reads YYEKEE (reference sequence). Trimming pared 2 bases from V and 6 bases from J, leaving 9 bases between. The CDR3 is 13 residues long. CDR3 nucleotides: TGTGCCAGCAGCTTCTCCGGACTCAATGAGCAGTTCTTC. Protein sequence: CASSFSGLNEQFF. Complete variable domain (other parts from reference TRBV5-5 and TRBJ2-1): DAGVTQSPTHLIKTRGQQVTLRCSPISGHKSVSWYQQVLGQGPQFIFQYYEKEERGRGNFPDRFSARQFPNYSSELNVNALLLGDSALYLCASSFSGLNEQFFGPGTRLTVL.